The 26 T cell receptor beta chains below were found in one sample sequenced in a study of cytomegalovirus exposure and HLA in healthy donors (dated by TCRdb to about 2017). Libraries were prepared through the immunoSEQ multiplex PCR assay. TCRdb carries this immuneACCESS record with in-frame sequences only. Its versions omit some clonotypes, under half of them owing to an unresolved V gene in the studies checked, with the rest unexplained. In all, the sample holds around 230,000 clones, and about 86% of those were seen once. The ten largest clones represent about 1.2% of the sample. Sequenced: PBMCs. The source is a woman in her twenties or thirties in good health and CMV-seropositive.

The chain uses TRBV11-2 and TRBJ2-5, with D perhaps matching TRBD2 (6 bases). Between the trimmed V and J ends, which lost 1 base and 5 bases, there was a span of 17 bases. The CDR3 has 16 amino acids. Germline V gives CDR1 SGHAT, CDR2 FQNNGV. CDR3 amino acids: CASSLAVTGDWETQYF. The CDR3 DNA reads TGTGCCAGCAGCTTAGCGGTGACGGGAGACTGGGAGACCCAGTACTTC.

This rearrangement joins TRBV2 to TRBJ1-1; the D is unclear. Germline V CDR1 and CDR2: SNHLY, FYNNEI. V lost 7 bases and J lost 13, with 19 bases in between. The CDR3 spans 12 residues. The chain's CDR3 is CASKGTSPRGFF. CDR3 in DNA: TGTGCCAGCAAGGGAACCTCTCCCCGGGGTTTCTTT. Complete variable domain (other parts from reference TRBV2 and TRBJ1-1): EPEVTQTPSHQVTQMGQEVILRCVPISNHLYFYWYRQILGQKVEFLVSFYNNEISEKSEIFDDQFSVERPDGSNFTLKIRSTKLEDSAMYFCASKGTSPRGFFGQGTRLTVV.

This rearrangement joins TRBV7-9 to TRBJ2-1, with D perhaps matching TRBD1 (6 bases). Germline V gene lookup returns CDR1 SEHNR and CDR2 FQNEAQ (reference sequence). This CDR3 has 15 residues. Trimming removed 5 bases from V and 5 bases from J, with 16 bases in between. The CDR3: CASSLRDKTNNEQFF. The CDR3 DNA sequence: TGTGCCAGCAGCCTCCGGGACAAAACAAACAATGAGCAGTTCTTC.

This chain uses TRBV2 with TRBJ2-7; the match to TRBD2 covers 8 bases. Trimming took 8 bases from V and 2 from J; bases not matched to a gene: 5. This CDR3 has 13 amino acids. Per germline, CDR1 SNHLY and CDR2 FYNNEI. The CDR3 region is CASRGGWPYEQYF. CDR3 sequence (DNA): TGTGCCAGCCGGGGGGGCTGGCCCTACGAGCAGTACTTC.

The V call is TRBV2, the J call TRBJ1-1; tentatively, D is TRBD1 (6 bases). The CDR3 is 15 amino acids. CDR1 is SNHLY and CDR2 is FYNNEI in the germline V gene. Trimming stripped 5 bases from V and 0 bases from J, with 13 bases between. The CDR3 protein is CASSRNRELNTEAFF. The DNA of the CDR3 is TGTGCCAGCAGTCGAAACAGGGAATTGAACACTGAAGCTTTCTTT.

This clone was detected only a few times. The rearrangement uses TRBV27 and TRBJ1-2, with 12 bases aligning to TRBD1. Germline-derived CDR1 and CDR2 are MNHEY and SMNVEV (reference sequence). V was pared by 5 bases and J by 10 bases, with 5 bases of the junction left unmatched. The CDR3 contains 13 residues. CDR3 nucleotides: TGTGCCAGCAGTCGACCGGGACAGGGGGCCTACACCTTC. Its protein product is CASSRPGQGAYTF.

This chain connects TRBV19 to TRBJ1-5; D unresolved. The CDR3 extends over 17 amino acids. Germline values: CDR1 LNHDA, CDR2 SQIVND (reference sequence). V lost 1 base, J lost 9 bases, and 22 bases lay in between. CDR3 protein: CASSIVSGDGLLAPQHF. The CDR3 region has the DNA TGTGCCAGTAGTATAGTGTCCGGGGATGGACTCCTTGCGCCCCAGCATTTT.

The V call is TRBV29-1, the J call TRBJ2-1; TRBD2 aligns across 8 bases. Germline CDR1 is SQVTM and CDR2 is ANQGSEA. The CDR3 consists of 14 residues. Trimming removed 7 bases from V and 6 bases from J; junction bases left unmatched: 11. The CDR3 spells CSASGTSDANEQFF. The CDR3, as DNA: TGCAGCGCAAGCGGGACTAGTGATGCCAATGAGCAGTTCTTC.

The table lists this clone with a count of one. The chain has TRBV19 and TRBJ2-7, with 8 bases aligning to TRBD1. The J segment lost 5 bases and the V segment lost 3 bases, leaving 9 bases of the junction unmatched. Germline lookup yields CDR1 LNHDA and CDR2 SQIVND (reference sequence). This CDR3 comprises 15 residues. The CDR3 region has the DNA TGTGCCAGTAGTATTCACAGACAGGGGAGAGACGAGCAGTACTTC. This translates into CASSIHRQGRDEQYF.

The chain uses TRBV7-2 and TRBJ2-1; 11 bases agree with TRBD2. V was pared by 7 bases and J by 2 bases, with 10 bases of the junction left unmatched. CDR1 and CDR2 from the germline V gene are SGHTA and FQGNSA. This CDR3 spans 17 amino acids. CDR3 sequence (DNA): TGTGCCAGCATCCAGACTAGCGGGACGACTACCTACAATGAGCAGTTCTTC. Its protein product is CASIQTSGTTTYNEQFF.

This clone was seen only a few times. The V call is TRBV10-3, the J call TRBJ1-2; no definite D call. The length of the CDR3 is 13 residues. Between the trimmed V and J ends, which lost 3 bases and 4 bases, there was a span of 9 bases. In germline, CDR1 is ENHRY, CDR2 SYGVKD. CDR3 sequence: CAISDGLRYGYTF. In DNA form, the CDR3 reads TGTGCCATCAGTGACGGACTTCGCTATGGCTACACCTTC.

This chain uses TRBV9 with TRBJ2-5; D is possibly TRBD2 (6 bases). Trimming pared 0 bases from V and 1 base from J, leaving 10 bases between. The CDR3 runs 15 residues. Germline-derived CDR1 and CDR2 are SGDLS and YYNGEE. The CDR3 here is CASSVAGALQETQYF. The CDR3 bases are TGTGCCAGCAGCGTAGCGGGAGCCCTCCAAGAGACCCAGTACTTC.

J is TRBJ2-2 and V is TRBV30; TRBD2 matches 7 bases. Trimming took 4 bases from V and 8 from J; bases not matched to a gene: 7. This CDR3 spans 13 amino acids. Germline CDR1 is GTSNPN and CDR2 is SVGIG (reference sequence). The CDR3 DNA reads TGTGCCTGGAAACTGGCGGGAGTTGGGGAGCTGTTTTTT. Protein sequence: CAWKLAGVGELFF.

The genes are TRBV7-2 and TRBJ1-4; TRBD1 is a possible D gene (6 bases). Trimming removed 9 bases at V and 3 bases at J, with 11 bases between. Germline V gives CDR1 SGHTA, CDR2 FQGNSA. This CDR3 comprises 13 residues. CDR3 sequence: CASTGLPNEKLFF. The CDR3 nucleotides are TGTGCCAGTACAGGGTTGCCTAATGAAAAACTGTTTTTT.

The chain employs TRBV27 and TRBJ2-7, with no clear D. The germline V and J ends were trimmed by 2 bases and 3 bases, with 14 bases remaining between them. The CDR3 has 15 residues. The germline gives CDR1 MNHEY, CDR2 SMNVEV (reference sequence). CDR3 bases: TGTGCCAGCAGTTTAGTGAAACGGGTGGACTACGAGCAGTACTTC. It translates to CASSLVKRVDYEQYF.

The chain links TRBV5-6 to TRBJ2-1; TRBD2 aligns across 11 bases. Looked up from germline, CDR1 is SGHDT and CDR2 is YYEEEE. Trimming removed 7 bases from V and 12 bases from J; junction bases left unmatched: 12. The CDR3 spans 14 residues. The CDR3 sequence is CASRPGGLAEAQFF. In nucleotides, the CDR3 is TGTGCCAGCCGTCCCGGGGGACTAGCGGAGGCGCAGTTCTTC.

V and J are TRBV19 and TRBJ2-3; TRBD2 matches at 7 bases. V lost 3 bases, J lost 4 bases, and 7 bases stayed unmatched. CDR1 is LNHDA and CDR2 is SQIVND in the germline V gene (reference sequence). The length of the CDR3 is 15 residues. CDR3 in DNA: TGTGCCAGTAGTATCGGCGGGAGAGCGGCAGATACGCAGTATTTT. Protein sequence: CASSIGGRAADTQYF.

This chain connects TRBV11-3 to TRBJ2-1, with a weak D call TRBD2 (6 bases). The germline V and J ends were trimmed by 4 bases and 0 bases, with 10 bases remaining between them. The CDR3 consists of 15 residues. Germline lookup yields CDR1 SGHNT and CDR2 YENEEA. DNA of the CDR3: TGTGCCAGCAGCTCCGGGAGTTACTCCTACAATGAGCAGTTCTTC. It yields the protein CASSSGSYSYNEQFF.

V is TRBV5-1 and J is TRBJ2-7; TRBD1 might be the D (6 bases). Trimming pared 2 bases from V and 0 bases from J, leaving 12 bases between. Germline lookup yields CDR1 SGHRS and CDR2 YFSETQ. This CDR3 is 15 amino acids long. CDR3 sequence (DNA): TGCGCCAGCAGCTTCTCAGGGGCTTACTCCTACGAGCAGTACTTC. This encodes CASSFSGAYSYEQYF.

The J gene is TRBJ2-1, the V gene TRBV4-1; D remains ambiguous. The CDR3 totals 15 residues. Germline V CDR1 and CDR2: MGHRA, YSYEKL. V dropped 1 base and J dropped 0 bases, with 7 bases sitting between them. CDR3 amino acids: CASSQVKPSYNEQFF. The CDR3 nucleotides are TGCGCCAGCAGCCAAGTAAAGCCCTCCTACAATGAGCAGTTCTTC.

The chain employs TRBV2 and TRBJ2-3; no definite D call. The CDR3 is 11 amino acids. V lost 7 bases, J lost 5 bases, and 7 bases lay in between. Germline V lookup: CDR1 SNHLY, CDR2 FYNNEI. Here the CDR3 DNA reads TGTGCCAGCACCACCAGAGATACGCAGTATTTT. Amino acid sequence: CASTTRDTQYF. The entire variable domain, with the rest obtained from reference TRBV2 and TRBJ2-3, is as follows: EPEVTQTPSHQVTQMGQEVILRCVPISNHLYFYWYRQILGQKVEFLVSFYNNEISEKSEIFDDQFSVERPDGSNFTLKIRSTKLEDSAMYFCASTTRDTQYFGPGTRLTVL.

This CDR3 reads CASSLDGLGAEYEQYF. The CDR3 nucleotides are TGTGCCAGCAGCTTAGATGGCTTAGGGGCGGAATACGAGCAGTACTTC. The rearrangement links TRBV11-2 to TRBJ2-7, with a tentative D call TRBD1 (5 bases). CDR3 length: 16 residues. Germline V CDR1 and CDR2: SGHAT, FQNNGV. Trimming left V 0 bases short and J 4 bases short, with 16 bases between.

The chain couples TRBV5-5 to TRBJ2-7, with TRBD1 matching over 9 bases. The CDR3 covers 14 residues. V lost 4 bases and J lost 2; bases outside the gene matches: 4. The germline gives CDR1 SGHKS, CDR2 YYEKEE (reference sequence). The CDR3 protein is CASSRTGDAYEQYF. The DNA of the CDR3 is TGTGCCAGCAGCAGGACAGGGGATGCCTACGAGCAGTACTTC.

V is TRBV2 and J is TRBJ1-1, with unresolved D. The CDR3 has 13 amino acids. Germline V CDR1 and CDR2: SNHLY, FYNNEI. V lost 2 bases and J 1 base, leaving 5 bases between the germline ends. CDR3 sequence (DNA): TGTGCCAGCAGTGAACTACCGAACACTGAAGCTTTCTTT. Its translation is CASSELPNTEAFF.

This chain uses TRBV19 with TRBJ2-7, with 9 bases that match TRBD2. CDR1 and CDR2 from the germline V gene are LNHDA and SQIVND (reference sequence). J gave up 1 base and V 9 bases, and 7 bases lay outside the gene matches. This CDR3 is built from 14 residues. The DNA for the CDR3 is TGTGCCAGCCAAAGTAGCGGGAGATCCTACGAGCAGTACTTC. It codes for CASQSSGRSYEQYF. Together with reference TRBV19 and TRBJ2-7, the CDR3 gives the full variable domain: DGGITQSPKYLFRKEGQNVTLSCEQNLNHDAMYWYRQDPGQGLRLIYYSQIVNDFQKGDIAEGYSVSREKKESFPLTVTSAQKNPTAFYLCASQSSGRSYEQYFGPGTRLTVT.

This chain connects TRBV15 to TRBJ2-7, with D perhaps matching TRBD1 (6 bases). Germline CDR1 is LNHNV and CDR2 is YYDKDF (reference sequence). This CDR3 has 15 amino acids. V was shortened by 0 bases and J by 5 bases, with 14 bases between the two germline ends. This chain's CDR3 is CATSREKQGWHEQYF. The CDR3, as DNA: TGTGCCACCAGCAGAGAAAAACAGGGCTGGCACGAGCAGTACTTC.